This T cell receptor (beta chain) originates from a study of graft-versus-host responses after intestinal transplantation. Study summary: Each recipient received anti-thymocyte globulin induction, then tacrolimus and steroids for approximately 3 years. Study results and caveats: Peak GvH clone levels in circulation were associated with early post-transplant HvG declines.

The table lists this clone with a few counts. Its antigen is not identified. Sequencing was performed with immunoSEQ multiplex PCR; in TCRdb, only in-frame clones are kept and a portion is missing. The data hold approximately 100,000 clones, with about 84% observed a single time. Per the germline V gene, CDR1 is MNHEY and CDR2 is SMNVEV (reference sequence). The CDR3 is made up of 15 amino acids. Trimming took off 6 bases at V and 3 bases at J, with 18 bases between the two ends. The receptor comes from a human patient who received an intestinal transplant, so some T cells may come from the graft donor. The sample here was PBMCs, taken 255 days after intestinal transplant. The V gene is TRBV27, the J gene TRBJ2-7; the D is unclear. DNA for the CDR3: TGTGCCAGCAGACAAAAGTACTGGGGATTCTACGAGCAGTACTTC. Its translation: CASRQKYWGFYEQYF.